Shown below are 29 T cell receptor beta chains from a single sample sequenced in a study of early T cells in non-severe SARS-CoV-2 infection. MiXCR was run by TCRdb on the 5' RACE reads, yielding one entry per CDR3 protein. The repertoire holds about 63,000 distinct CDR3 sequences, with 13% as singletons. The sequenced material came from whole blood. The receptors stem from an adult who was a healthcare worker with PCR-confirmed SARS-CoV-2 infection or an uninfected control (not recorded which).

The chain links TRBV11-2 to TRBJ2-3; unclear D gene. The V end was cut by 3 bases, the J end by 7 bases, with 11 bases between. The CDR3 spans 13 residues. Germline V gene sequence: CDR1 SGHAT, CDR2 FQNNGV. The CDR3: CASSFGSLNTQYF. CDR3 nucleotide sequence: TGTGCCAGCAGCTTCGGTAGCCTAAATACGCAGTATTTT. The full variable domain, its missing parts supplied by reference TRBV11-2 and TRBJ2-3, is EAGVAQSPRYKIIEKRQSVAFWCNPISGHATLYWYQQILGQGPKLLIQFQNNGVVDDSQLPKDRFSAERLKGVDSTLKIQPAKLEDSAVYLCASSFGSLNTQYFGPGTRLTVL.

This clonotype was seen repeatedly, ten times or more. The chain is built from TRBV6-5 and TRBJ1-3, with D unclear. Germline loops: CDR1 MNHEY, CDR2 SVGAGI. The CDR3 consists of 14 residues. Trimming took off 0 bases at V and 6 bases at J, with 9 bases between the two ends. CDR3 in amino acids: CASSYSFTENTIYF. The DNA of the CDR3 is TGTGCCAGCAGTTACTCTTTTACTGAAAACACCATATATTTT.

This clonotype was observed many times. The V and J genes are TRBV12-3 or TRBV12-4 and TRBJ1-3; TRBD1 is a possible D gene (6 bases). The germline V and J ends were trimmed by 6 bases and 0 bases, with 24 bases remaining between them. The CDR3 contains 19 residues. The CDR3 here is CASSLLKGGGQSSGNTIYF. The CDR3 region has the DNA TGTGCCAGCAGCCTCCTAAAGGGCGGTGGACAGTCCTCTGGAAACACCATATATTTT.

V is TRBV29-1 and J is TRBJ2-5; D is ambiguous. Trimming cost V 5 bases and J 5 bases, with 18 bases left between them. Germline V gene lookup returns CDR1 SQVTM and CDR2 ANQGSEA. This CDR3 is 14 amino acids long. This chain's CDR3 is CSVSIIRAEETQYF. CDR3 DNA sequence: TGCAGCGTTAGTATCATCCGGGCAGAGGAGACCCAGTACTTC.

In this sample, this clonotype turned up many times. The chain's CDR3 is CASSGLQGYEQYF. DNA for the CDR3: TGTGCCAGCAGCGGATTACAGGGGTACGAGCAGTACTTC. The chain joins TRBV5-4 to TRBJ2-7, with 7 bases matching TRBD1. The junction had 5 bases not matched to a gene; V was cut back by 4 bases and J by 4 bases. The germline V gene encodes CDR1 SGHNT and CDR2 YYREEE (reference sequence). The CDR3 loop spans 13 amino acids.

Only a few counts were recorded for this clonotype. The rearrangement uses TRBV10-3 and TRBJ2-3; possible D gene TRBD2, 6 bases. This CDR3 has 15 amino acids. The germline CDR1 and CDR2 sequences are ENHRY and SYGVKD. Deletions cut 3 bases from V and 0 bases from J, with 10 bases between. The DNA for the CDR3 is TGTGCCATCAGTGATGAGGGGACTAGCACAGATACGCAGTATTTT. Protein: CAISDEGTSTDTQYF.

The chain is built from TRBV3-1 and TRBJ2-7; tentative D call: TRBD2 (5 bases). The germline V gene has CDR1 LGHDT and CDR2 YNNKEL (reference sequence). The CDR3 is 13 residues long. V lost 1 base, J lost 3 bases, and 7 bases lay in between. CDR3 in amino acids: CASSQGGFYEQYF. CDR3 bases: TGTGCCAGCAGCCAAGGAGGGTTCTACGAGCAGTACTTC.

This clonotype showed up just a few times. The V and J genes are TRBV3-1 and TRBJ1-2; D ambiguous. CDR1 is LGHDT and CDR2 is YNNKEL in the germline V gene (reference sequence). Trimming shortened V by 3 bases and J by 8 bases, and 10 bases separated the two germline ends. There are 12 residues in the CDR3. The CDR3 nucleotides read TGTGCCAGCAGCCACACGGCGCGGGGCTACACCTTC. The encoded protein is CASSHTARGYTF.

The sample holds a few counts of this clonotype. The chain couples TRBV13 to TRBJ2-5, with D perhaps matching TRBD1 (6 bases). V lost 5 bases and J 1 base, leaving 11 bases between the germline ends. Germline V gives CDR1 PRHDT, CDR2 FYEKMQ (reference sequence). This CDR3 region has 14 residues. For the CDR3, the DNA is TGTGCCAGCAGCCCAGGACAGAGCCAAGAGACCCAGTACTTC. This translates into CASSPGQSQETQYF.

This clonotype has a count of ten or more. The CDR3 DNA sequence: TGTGCCAGCAGCCCGGACCCTGAAGCTTTCTTT. Protein product: CASSPDPEAFF. V and J are TRBV12-3 or TRBV12-4 and TRBJ1-1, with D unclear. The V end lost 6 bases, the J end lost 6 bases, and 8 bases lay between the germline ends. The CDR3 has 11 residues.

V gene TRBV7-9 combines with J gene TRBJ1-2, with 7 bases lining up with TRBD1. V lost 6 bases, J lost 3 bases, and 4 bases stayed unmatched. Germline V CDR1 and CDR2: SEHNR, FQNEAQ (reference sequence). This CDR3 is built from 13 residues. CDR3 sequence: CASRQGDYYGYTF. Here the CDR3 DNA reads TGTGCCAGCAGGCAGGGGGATTACTATGGCTACACCTTC.

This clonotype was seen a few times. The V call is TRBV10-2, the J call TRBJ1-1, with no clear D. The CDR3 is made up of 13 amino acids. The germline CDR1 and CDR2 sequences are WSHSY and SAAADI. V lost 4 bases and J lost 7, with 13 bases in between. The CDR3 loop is CASSGTGKSEAFF. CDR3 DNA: TGCGCCAGCAGTGGGACGGGGAAAAGTGAAGCTTTCTTT.

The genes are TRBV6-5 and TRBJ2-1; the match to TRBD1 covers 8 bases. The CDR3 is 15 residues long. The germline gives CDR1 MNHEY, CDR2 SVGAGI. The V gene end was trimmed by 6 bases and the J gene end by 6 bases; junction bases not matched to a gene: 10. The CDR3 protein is CASSPLGQGANEQFF. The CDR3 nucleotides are TGTGCCAGCAGCCCTCTCGGACAGGGAGCCAATGAGCAGTTCTTC.

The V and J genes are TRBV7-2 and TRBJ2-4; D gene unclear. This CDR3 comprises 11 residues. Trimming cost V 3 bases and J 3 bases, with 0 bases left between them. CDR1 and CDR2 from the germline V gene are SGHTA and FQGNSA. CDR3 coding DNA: TGTGCCAGCAGCTTCAAAAACATTCAGTACTTC. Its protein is CASSFKNIQYF.

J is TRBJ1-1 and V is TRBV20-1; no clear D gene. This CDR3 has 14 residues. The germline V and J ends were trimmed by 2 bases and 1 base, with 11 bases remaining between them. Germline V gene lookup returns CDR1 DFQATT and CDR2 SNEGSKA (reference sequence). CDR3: CSARTYGSNTEAFF. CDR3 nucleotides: TGCAGTGCTAGAACTTACGGGTCGAACACTGAAGCTTTCTTT.

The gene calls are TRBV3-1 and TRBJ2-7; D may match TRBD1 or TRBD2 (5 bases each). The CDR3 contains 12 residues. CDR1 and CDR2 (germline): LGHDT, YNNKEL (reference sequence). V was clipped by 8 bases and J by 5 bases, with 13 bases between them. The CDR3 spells CASEGLAHEQYF. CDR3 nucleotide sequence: TGTGCCAGCGAGGGGCTAGCCCACGAGCAGTACTTC.

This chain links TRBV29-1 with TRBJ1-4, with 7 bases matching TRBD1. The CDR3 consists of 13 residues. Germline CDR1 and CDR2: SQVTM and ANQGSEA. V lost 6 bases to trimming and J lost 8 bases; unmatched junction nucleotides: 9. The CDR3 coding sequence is TGCAGCGTCGGAGCCGGGACAGCCGAAAAACTGTTTTTT. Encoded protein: CSVGAGTAEKLFF.

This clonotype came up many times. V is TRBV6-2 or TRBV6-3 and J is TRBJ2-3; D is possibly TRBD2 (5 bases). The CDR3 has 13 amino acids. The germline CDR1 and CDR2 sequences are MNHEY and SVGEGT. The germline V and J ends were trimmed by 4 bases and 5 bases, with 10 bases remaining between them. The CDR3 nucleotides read TGTGCCAGCAGTTTCCGGGGTTTAGATACGCAGTATTTT. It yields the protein CASSFRGLDTQYF.

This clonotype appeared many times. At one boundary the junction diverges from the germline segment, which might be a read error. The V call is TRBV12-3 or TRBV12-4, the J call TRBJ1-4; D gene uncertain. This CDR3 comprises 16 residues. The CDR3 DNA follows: TGTGCCAGCAGCTTAGTCTTGGCGTCAACTAATGAAAAACTGTTTTTT. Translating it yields CASSLVLASTNEKLFF.

The CDR3 is CASSTAQYGYTF. The CDR3 coding sequence is TGTGCCAGCAGTACAGCACAATATGGCTACACCTTC. This sequence joins TRBV6-5 and TRBJ1-2; D gene uncertain. The germline CDR1 and CDR2 sequences are MNHEY and SVGAGI. Trimming took 5 bases from V and 5 from J, leaving 9 bases between them. This CDR3 spans 12 amino acids.

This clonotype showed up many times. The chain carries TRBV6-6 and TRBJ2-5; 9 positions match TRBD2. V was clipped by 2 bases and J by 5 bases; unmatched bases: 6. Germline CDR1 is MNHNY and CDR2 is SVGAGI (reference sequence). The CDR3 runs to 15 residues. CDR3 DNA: TGTGCCAGCAGTTACGGCGGGGGGGCCCGGGAGACCCAGTACTTC. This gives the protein CASSYGGGARETQYF.

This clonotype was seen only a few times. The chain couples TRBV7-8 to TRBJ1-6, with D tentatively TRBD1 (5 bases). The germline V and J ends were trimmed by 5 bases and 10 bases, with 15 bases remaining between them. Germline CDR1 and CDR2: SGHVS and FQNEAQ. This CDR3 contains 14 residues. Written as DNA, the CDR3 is TGTGCCAGCAGCCTGCAGGGTGTGGAGTCACCCCTCCACTTT. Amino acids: CASSLQGVESPLHF.

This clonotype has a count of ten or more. The CDR3 region is CSAIFGGASPDTQYF. The CDR3 bases are TGCAGTGCTATTTTCGGGGGGGCCTCCCCAGATACGCAGTATTTT. The chain uses TRBV20-1 and TRBJ2-3, with 8 bases fitting TRBD2. The CDR3 extends over 15 amino acids. Trimming cost V 4 bases and J 4 bases; bases outside gene matches: 10. Germline lookup yields CDR1 DFQATT and CDR2 SNEGSKA (reference sequence).

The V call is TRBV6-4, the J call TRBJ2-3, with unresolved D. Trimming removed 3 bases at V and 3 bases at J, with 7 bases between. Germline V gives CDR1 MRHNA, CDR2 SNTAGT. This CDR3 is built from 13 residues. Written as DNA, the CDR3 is TGTGCCAGCAGTGAGCAGTTGACAGATACGCAGTATTTT. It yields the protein CASSEQLTDTQYF.

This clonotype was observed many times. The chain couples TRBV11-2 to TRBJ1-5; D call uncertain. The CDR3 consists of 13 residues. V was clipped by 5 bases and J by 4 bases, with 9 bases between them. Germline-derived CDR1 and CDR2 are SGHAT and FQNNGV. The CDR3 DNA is TGTGCCAGCAGCCGCGAGGTTAATCAGCCCCAGCATTTT. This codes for CASSREVNQPQHF.

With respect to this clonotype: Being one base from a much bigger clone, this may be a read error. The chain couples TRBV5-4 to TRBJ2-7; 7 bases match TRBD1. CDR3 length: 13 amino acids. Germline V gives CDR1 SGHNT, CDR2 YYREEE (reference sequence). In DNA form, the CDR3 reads TGTGTCAGCAGCGGATTACAGGGGTACGAGCAGTACTTC. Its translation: CVSSGLQGYEQYF.

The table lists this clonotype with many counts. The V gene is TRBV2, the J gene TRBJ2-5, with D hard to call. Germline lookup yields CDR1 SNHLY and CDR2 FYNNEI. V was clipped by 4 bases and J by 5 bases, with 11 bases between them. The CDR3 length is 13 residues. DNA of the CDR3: TGTGCCAGCAGTGTCGGGCCCGTCGAGACCCAGTACTTC. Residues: CASSVGPVETQYF.

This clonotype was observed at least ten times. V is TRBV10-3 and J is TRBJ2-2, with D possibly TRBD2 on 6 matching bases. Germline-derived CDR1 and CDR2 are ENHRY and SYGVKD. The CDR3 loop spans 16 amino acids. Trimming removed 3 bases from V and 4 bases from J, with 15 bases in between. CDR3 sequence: CAISDGSRASTGELFF. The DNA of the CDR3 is TGTGCCATCAGTGACGGGAGCAGGGCTTCCACCGGGGAGCTGTTTTTT.

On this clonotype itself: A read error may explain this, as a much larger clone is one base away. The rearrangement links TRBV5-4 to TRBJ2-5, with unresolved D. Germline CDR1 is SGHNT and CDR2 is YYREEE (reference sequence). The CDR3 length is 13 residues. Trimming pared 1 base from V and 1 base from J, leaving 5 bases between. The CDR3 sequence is CASSLTCQETQYF. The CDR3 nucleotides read TGTGCCAGCAGCTTGACATGCCAAGAGACCCAGTACTTC.